This entry is about one T cell receptor beta chain. The antigen remains unidentified. Profiling relied on immunoSEQ multiplex PCR, and the TCRdb table lists in-frame clones only, not all of them. The sample contains about 680,000 clones, around 92% of which appear only once. The data belong to a study of shared clonotypes between healthy human individuals. The germline V and J ends were trimmed by 9 bases and 2 bases, with 20 bases remaining between them. The CDR3 sequence is 15 residues long. Per germline, CDR1 MRHNA and CDR2 SNTAGT. Naive CD8 cells lacked CD45RO, underwent positive selection for CCR7 and left out terminally differentiated effector memory CD45RA+ cells. Notes on the study in general: Genetic and exposure-history diversity was limited by the small donor number.

Sequencing was performed on naive CD8+ T cells sorted from blood. This TCR was sampled from a man aged 25-45 years in good health. The rearrangement links TRBV6-4 to TRBJ2-7, with D maybe TRBD1 (6 bases). The CDR3 is CARMNRAQGPYEQYF. Here the CDR3 DNA reads TGTGCCAGAATGAACCGGGCCCAGGGGCCCTACGAGCAGTACTTC.